The clone carrying this T cell receptor beta chain was counted a few times. The antigen remains unidentified. The data were obtained in a study of read filtering for tumor transcriptome and immune sequencing. In the study overall: Patients were some 16 male and some 13 female, mean age about 65 years, range about 47 to 85. RNA-seq yielded only about 75 to 1,400 TCR reads, IR-seq about 4 to 10.27 million. Whole-transcriptome libraries were prepared after DNase treatment. Study results and caveats: Even smaller IR-seq throughput identified most shared clonotypes.

The V gene's germline CDR1 is DFQATT and CDR2 SNEGSKA (reference sequence). The CDR3 runs 15 residues. Trimming took 5 bases from V and 5 from J; bases not matched to a gene: 14. The library was built from about 370 ng RNA with molecular barcoded adaptors for alpha/delta and beta/gamma chains. MiXCR, run by TCRdb on the reads, gives a single entry per CDR3 protein. The sample yields around 20,000 distinct CDR3 sequences, approximately 20% seen once. This TCR was recovered from a donor over 35 with multiple myeloma. Sequenced sample: a population of CD138-negative cells sorted from bone marrow. The rearrangement joins TRBV20-1 to TRBJ1-2; 7 bases are shared with TRBD1. CDR3 coding DNA: TGCAGTGCTGAGAGAACCGGGACAGATATATATGGCTACACCTTC. Translation gives CSAERTGTDIYGYTF.